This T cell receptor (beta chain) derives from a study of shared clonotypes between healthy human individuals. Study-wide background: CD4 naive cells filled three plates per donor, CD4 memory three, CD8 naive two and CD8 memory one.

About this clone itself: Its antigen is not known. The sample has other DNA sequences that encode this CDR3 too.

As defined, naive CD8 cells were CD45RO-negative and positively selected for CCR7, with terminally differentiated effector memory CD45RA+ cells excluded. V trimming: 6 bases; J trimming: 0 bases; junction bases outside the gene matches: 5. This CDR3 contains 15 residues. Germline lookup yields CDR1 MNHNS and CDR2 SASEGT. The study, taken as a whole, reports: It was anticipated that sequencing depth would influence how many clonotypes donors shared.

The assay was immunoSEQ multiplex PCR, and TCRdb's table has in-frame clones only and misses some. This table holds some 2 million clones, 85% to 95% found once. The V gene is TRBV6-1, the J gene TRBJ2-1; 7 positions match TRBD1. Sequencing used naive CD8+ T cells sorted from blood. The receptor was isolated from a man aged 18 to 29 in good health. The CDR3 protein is CASREQGSSYNEQFF. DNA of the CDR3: TGTGCCAGCAGAGAACAGGGGAGCTCCTACAATGAGCAGTTCTTC.